Each of the 15 T cell receptor beta chains below was sequenced from the same sample in a study of lymphopenia after photon versus proton radiotherapy (dated by TCRdb to between 2018 and 2021). The library was generated by the immunoSEQ multiplex PCR assay. This is the immuneACCESS table as TCRdb keeps it, with only in-frame sequences that have V and J called. A part of the clones is gone; compared with another copy, unresolved V genes explain less than half, and the rest is unexplained. The sample table contains approximately 170,000 clones; only one count was recorded for roughly nine tenths of them. The top ten hold roughly 4.7% of the sample. Source: peripheral blood, taken from a patient treated with photon-based radiotherapy. All receptors derive from a man aged 50-60 years with gastric cancer.

The chain uses TRBV10-3 and TRBJ1-1; TRBD1 is a possible D gene (6 bases). Trimming stripped 4 bases from V and 8 bases from J, with 11 bases between. Germline loops: CDR1 ENHRY, CDR2 SYGVKD. The CDR3 length is 12 residues. The CDR3 DNA reads as TGTGCCATCAGTGTCAGGGGTGACGAAGCTTTCTTT. This translates into CAISVRGDEAFF.

This chain links TRBV11-2 with TRBJ1-1; a possible D gene is TRBD1 (6 bases). V gave up 5 bases and J gave up 1 base, with 14 bases separating them. The length of the CDR3 is 15 residues. Germline V gene lookup returns CDR1 SGHAT and CDR2 FQNNGV. CDR3 nucleotide sequence: TGTGCCAGCAGCCCACGAGGACAGTGGAACACTGAAGCTTTCTTT. It yields the protein CASSPRGQWNTEAFF.

V gene TRBV19 combines with J gene TRBJ1-1; weak D call: TRBD1 (5 bases). CDR3 length equals 12 residues. Trimming took 6 bases from V and 7 from J, leaving 12 bases between them. Germline assignment: CDR1 LNHDA and CDR2 SQIVND (reference sequence). CDR3 DNA: TGTGCCAGTAGGCTCAGGGCCGGTGAAGCTTTCTTT. It yields the protein CASRLRAGEAFF.

J is TRBJ1-2 and V is TRBV6-5, with TRBD1 matching over 9 bases. CDR1 MNHEY and CDR2 SVGAGI come from the germline V gene. V dropped 7 bases and J dropped 7; count of bases not matched to a gene: 10. The CDR3 spans 14 residues. CDR3 protein: CASTIGDRDSGYTF. In nucleotides, the CDR3 is TGTGCCAGCACTATAGGGGACAGGGATTCTGGCTACACCTTC.

V and J are TRBV5-5 and TRBJ1-2; D uncertain. The ends were cut back, 4 bases at V and 0 bases at J, with 16 bases in the middle. This CDR3 contains 16 residues. Germline CDR1 is SGHKS and CDR2 is YYEKEE (reference sequence). The CDR3, as DNA: TGTGCCAGCAGCCATCGAAACGAAGGAGCTAACTATGGCTACACCTTC. This encodes CASSHRNEGANYGYTF.

This chain connects TRBV6-4 to TRBJ1-1; 7 positions agree with TRBD1. V shed 6 bases, J shed 1 base, and the junction held 11 bases outside the gene matches. The CDR3 has 16 residues. Germline V gives CDR1 MRHNA, CDR2 SNTAGT. The CDR3 protein is CASRGDPGTENTEAFF. CDR3 DNA sequence: TGTGCCAGCAGGGGAGACCCCGGGACAGAGAACACTGAAGCTTTCTTT.

The chain joins TRBV7-9 to TRBJ2-7, with D perhaps matching TRBD2 (5 bases). The V end lost 1 base, the J end lost 3 bases, and 13 bases lay between the germline ends. The CDR3 is 15 residues long. CDR1 and CDR2 (germline): SEHNR, FQNEAQ (reference sequence). The DNA of the CDR3 is TGTGCCAGCAGCTTAGGGGCTAGCCAGATCTACGAGCAGTACTTC. Protein: CASSLGASQIYEQYF.

About this clone itself: In the same sample, other DNA sequences code for this CDR3. This chain joins TRBV29-1 and TRBJ1-1; 7 bases match TRBD1. The germline V gene encodes CDR1 SQVTM and CDR2 ANQGSEA. The ends lost 6 bases at V and 1 base at J; junction bases unmatched: 5. The CDR3 sequence is 13 residues long. CDR3: CSVRQGRNTEAFF. The DNA of the CDR3 is TGCAGCGTAAGACAGGGTCGGAACACTGAAGCTTTCTTT.

This chain connects TRBV4-2 to TRBJ2-1; D perhaps matches TRBD1 (6 bases). V lost 0 bases to trimming and J lost 9 bases, with 6 bases between them. Germline V gene data show CDR1 as LGHNA and CDR2 as YNFKEQ. The CDR3 has 12 amino acids. CDR3 sequence: CASSQEGGEQFF. CDR3 DNA: TGTGCCAGCAGCCAAGAAGGGGGTGAGCAGTTCTTC.

The V and J genes are TRBV19 and TRBJ1-4; TRBD1 matches at 8 bases. The CDR3 runs 16 residues. Germline trimming cut 8 bases from V and 4 bases from J; bases unmatched to any gene: 12. Germline V gene data show CDR1 as LNHDA and CDR2 as SQIVND (reference sequence). CDR3 region: CASFPSGQAFNEKLFF. In DNA, the CDR3 is TGTGCCAGTTTCCCCTCGGGACAGGCCTTTAATGAAAAACTGTTTTTT.

The chain links TRBV5-1 to TRBJ2-1; 9 nucleotides line up with TRBD1. Trimming removed 0 bases from V and 8 bases from J; junction bases left unmatched: 6. The CDR3 has 15 residues. Per germline, CDR1 SGHRS and CDR2 YFSETQ. For the CDR3, the DNA is TGCGCCAGCAGCTTGGAACAGGGGGCGGTGGATGAGCAGTTCTTC. It codes for CASSLEQGAVDEQFF. Full variable domain (outside the CDR3, taken from reference TRBV5-1 and TRBJ2-1): KAGVTQTPRYLIKTRGQQVTLSCSPISGHRSVSWYQQTPGQGLQFLFEYFSETQRNKGNFPGRFSGRQFSNSRSEMNVSTLELGDSALYLCASSLEQGAVDEQFFGPGTRLTVL.

V usage is TRBV30 and J usage is TRBJ1-5; D not resolved. Germline CDR1 and CDR2: GTSNPN and SVGIG (reference sequence). V lost 4 bases and J 4 bases, leaving 14 bases between the germline ends. This CDR3 is built from 14 residues. The CDR3 sequence is CAWNEGFGNQPQHF. For the CDR3, the DNA is TGTGCCTGGAACGAGGGTTTTGGGAATCAGCCCCAGCATTTT.

The chain recombines TRBV5-1 with TRBJ2-7; 8 nucleotides match TRBD1. Germline V gene lookup returns CDR1 SGHRS and CDR2 YFSETQ. With 4 bases clipped from V and 3 bases from J, the junction kept 6 bases outside the gene matches. This CDR3 is 14 amino acids long. The CDR3 loop reads CASSPGTGGYEQYF. The CDR3 nucleotides read TGCGCCAGCAGCCCCGGGACAGGCGGCTACGAGCAGTACTTC.

V gene TRBV6-1 combines with J gene TRBJ1-2; maybe TRBD1 (6 bases). CDR3 length equals 17 residues. CDR1 MNHNS and CDR2 SASEGT come from the germline V gene. V lost 1 base and J lost 1, with 16 bases in between. The chain's CDR3 is CASSEVGRGRGNYGYTF. The CDR3 DNA is TGTGCCAGCAGTGAAGTTGGCAGGGGTCGCGGTAACTATGGCTACACCTTC.

The CDR3 DNA follows: TGTGCGACGGGAGAGAGCGGAAGCACAGATACGCAGTATTTT. Translated: CATGESGSTDTQYF. The chain has TRBV6-6 and TRBJ2-3, with a weak D call TRBD2 (6 bases). Germline V gene data show CDR1 as MNHNY and CDR2 as SVGAGI (reference sequence). The CDR3 runs to 14 residues.